The 29 T cell receptor beta chains below all came from one sample that was sequenced in a study of radiation and T cells in renal cell carcinoma. The sample's time point: baseline pretreatment blood. Treatment defined: 15 Gy SBRT to primary tumor, nephrectomy 4 weeks later. The data were produced by immunoSEQ multiplex PCR, yet TCRdb's version contains in-frame clones alone and is incomplete. The sample carries some 120,000 clones, 82% recorded once. This sample comprised blood, obtained from a patient whose treatment included radiotherapy and nephrectomy. These receptors were obtained from a woman aged 60 to 75 with renal cell carcinoma.

A few counts support this clone. The chain combines TRBV19 with TRBJ1-3; D is unresolved. Trimming removed 3 bases from V and 0 bases from J, with 21 bases in between. CDR3 length equals 19 residues. The germline gives CDR1 LNHDA, CDR2 SQIVND (reference sequence). CDR3 coding DNA: TGTGCCAGTAGTATCCCCCTCGCGGAAAGGCCCGACTCTGGAAACACCATATATTTT. The encoded protein is CASSIPLAERPDSGNTIYF. Drawing the rest from reference TRBV19 and TRBJ1-3, the complete variable domain is DGGITQSPKYLFRKEGQNVTLSCEQNLNHDAMYWYRQDPGQGLRLIYYSQIVNDFQKGDIAEGYSVSREKKESFPLTVTSAQKNPTAFYLCASSIPLAERPDSGNTIYFGEGSWLTVV.

The chain is built from TRBV19 and TRBJ2-7; 7 nucleotides line up with TRBD1. The germline gives CDR1 LNHDA, CDR2 SQIVND (reference sequence). Trimming took 5 bases from V and 2 from J; bases not matched to a gene: 6. This CDR3 contains 14 residues. The CDR3 nucleotides are TGTGCCAGTAGTCCCTTGGACAGGCCCTACGAGCAGTACTTC. Amino acids: CASSPLDRPYEQYF.

CDR3: CASSLQPGGGGNEKLFF. For the CDR3, the DNA is TGCGCCAGCAGCCTCCAACCCGGGGGGGGAGGTAATGAAAAACTGTTTTTT. This rearrangement joins TRBV4-1 to TRBJ1-4; tentative D call: TRBD1 (5 bases). CDR1 and CDR2 (germline): MGHRA, YSYEKL. Trimming took off 4 bases at V and 4 bases at J, with 19 bases between the two ends. This CDR3 has 17 residues.

This clone was seen once. V is TRBV28 and J is TRBJ1-2, with 8 positions matching TRBD1. This CDR3 comprises 14 residues. The V gene's germline CDR1 is MDHEN and CDR2 SYDVKM. V trimming: 6 bases; J trimming: 2 bases; junction bases outside the gene matches: 5. Here the CDR3 DNA reads TGTGCCAGCAGCCAGGGGGCGGGAAACTATGGCTACACCTTC. Encoded protein: CASSQGAGNYGYTF.

As for this clone: The sample holds other DNA sequences that translate to the same CDR3. The rearrangement links TRBV28 to TRBJ2-7; no firm D call. Germline CDR1 MDHEN, CDR2 SYDVKM. The V end was cut by 1 base, the J end by 6 bases, with 10 bases between. The CDR3 is 13 amino acids. DNA for the CDR3: TGTGCCAGCAGTTTATCCCCCTCGGGCGAGCAGTACTTC. Translated, it gives CASSLSPSGEQYF.

The chain recombines TRBV9 with TRBJ1-2; D not certain. V was shortened by 3 bases and J by 4 bases, with 4 bases between the two germline ends. This CDR3 spans 11 amino acids. Per germline, CDR1 SGDLS and CDR2 YYNGEE. CDR3 residues: CASSDLYGYTF. The CDR3 bases are TGTGCCAGCAGCGACCTCTATGGCTACACCTTC.

CDR3 amino acids: CASSPLGSDAETQYF. The CDR3 DNA sequence: TGTGCCAGCTCACCACTCGGGAGTGACGCAGAGACCCAGTACTTC. This chain connects TRBV18 to TRBJ2-5; D perhaps matches TRBD2 (6 bases). The V end was cut by 1 base, the J end by 4 bases, with 13 bases between. The CDR3 length is 15 residues. Per germline, CDR1 KGHSH and CDR2 LQKENI.

The DNA of the CDR3 is TGTGCCAGTAGTTTCAGGGGCACTGAAGCTTTCTTT. Translated: CASSFRGTEAFF. This chain links TRBV19 with TRBJ1-1, with D maybe TRBD1 (6 bases). Per germline, CDR1 LNHDA and CDR2 SQIVND (reference sequence). V shed 5 bases and J shed 4 bases, with 8 bases lying between them. This CDR3 region has 12 residues.

This clone was observed a handful of times. The rearrangement links TRBV2 to TRBJ2-7, with 8 positions matching TRBD1. The CDR3 sequence is 15 residues long. V was pared by 5 bases and J by 5 bases, with 11 bases of the junction left unmatched. The germline gives CDR1 SNHLY, CDR2 FYNNEI. CDR3 sequence: CASSQTGALGDEQYF. The DNA of the CDR3 is TGTGCCAGCAGTCAGACAGGGGCCCTGGGGGACGAGCAGTACTTC.

CDR3: CASSVTGGGSYNEQFF. CDR3 nucleotide sequence: TGCGCCAGCAGCGTTACAGGGGGAGGTTCCTACAATGAGCAGTTCTTC. The chain has TRBV5-1 and TRBJ2-1; 8 bases line up with TRBD1. The CDR3 contains 16 residues. V was clipped by 4 bases and J by 1 base; unmatched bases: 7. Germline CDR1 is SGHRS and CDR2 is YFSETQ.

The rearrangement joins TRBV27 to TRBJ2-2; 13 nucleotides agree with TRBD2. This CDR3 region has 19 residues. Per the germline V gene, CDR1 is MNHEY and CDR2 is SMNVEV (reference sequence). Unmatched junction bases numbered 13, after V lost 5 bases and J lost 4 bases. CDR3: CASSITSGGAIWSTGELFF. The DNA of the CDR3 is TGTGCCAGCAGTATCACTAGCGGGGGGGCAATTTGGAGCACCGGGGAGCTGTTTTTT.

The V and J genes are TRBV5-1 and TRBJ1-1, with D tentatively TRBD1 (6 bases). The length of the CDR3 is 14 residues. V was clipped by 5 bases and J by 4 bases, with 15 bases between them. CDR1 and CDR2 (germline): SGHRS, YFSETQ. The CDR3: CASRGGGRSTEAFF. CDR3 in DNA: TGCGCCAGCAGAGGGGGGGGGCGATCCACTGAAGCTTTCTTT.

This clone has only one observation. The chain joins TRBV7-2 to TRBJ2-4, with D possibly being TRBD1 (5 bases). This CDR3 is built from 15 residues. The germline V gene encodes CDR1 SGHTA and CDR2 FQGNSA. The ends were cut back, 7 bases at V and 1 base at J, with 14 bases in the middle. CDR3 nucleotides: TGTGCCAGCACCCCGATGACAGCGGCCAAAAACATTCAGTACTTC. Protein: CASTPMTAAKNIQYF. Supplemented by reference TRBV7-2 and TRBJ2-4, the full variable domain reads GAGVSQSPSNKVTEKGKDVELRCDPISGHTALYWYRQSLGQGLEFLIYFQGNSAPDKSGLPSDRFSAERTGGSVSTLTIQRTQQEDSAVYLCASTPMTAAKNIQYFGAGTRLSVL.

This clone was found once. The chain joins TRBV23-1 to TRBJ1-3; 8 positions agree with TRBD1. TRBV23-1 is assigned to the ORF class and has an uncertain function. The V segment lost 6 bases and the J segment 3 bases; nucleotides outside the gene matches: 7. The CDR3 contains 15 residues. The CDR3 DNA is TGCGCCAGCAGCCTGACAGGGGTCGGTGGAAACACCATATATTTT. It specifies CASSLTGVGGNTIYF.

As concerns this clone: Other DNA variants within this sample encode the same CDR3. V and J are TRBV7-6 and TRBJ2-2; 12 bases line up with TRBD1. This CDR3 comprises 16 residues. The ends lost 0 bases at V and 8 bases at J; junction bases unmatched: 4. Germline lookup yields CDR1 SGHVS and CDR2 FNYEAQ. The CDR3 DNA reads as TGTGCCAGCAGCTTAGCCGCGGGACAGGGGGCGGGGGAGCTGTTTTTT. It is translated as CASSLAAGQGAGELFF.

The chain carries TRBV27 and TRBJ2-3; D ambiguous. Germline V lookup: CDR1 MNHEY, CDR2 SMNVEV (reference sequence). This CDR3 is built from 16 residues. Trimming stripped 0 bases from V and 0 bases from J, with 10 bases between. CDR3 region: CASSLSTYASTDTQYF. The CDR3 nucleotides are TGTGCCAGCAGTTTATCGACCTACGCTAGCACAGATACGCAGTATTTT.

The chain combines TRBV11-1 with TRBJ1-1, with D uncertain. This CDR3 comprises 14 residues. Trimming left V 5 bases short and J 4 bases short, with 14 bases between. Germline CDR1 SGHAT, CDR2 FQDESV (reference sequence). The CDR3 loop reads CASSPSRVSTEAFF. The CDR3 nucleotides are TGTGCCAGCAGCCCCTCCCGGGTGAGCACTGAAGCTTTCTTT. Based on the CDR3 plus reference TRBV11-1 and TRBJ1-1, the full variable domain is EAEVAQSPRYKITEKSQAVAFWCDPISGHATLYWYRQILGQGPELLVQFQDESVVDDSQLPKDRFSAERLKGVDSTLKIQPAELGDSAMYLCASSPSRVSTEAFFGQGTRLTVV.

This clone was counted between two and nine times. This chain links TRBV7-9 with TRBJ1-2; TRBD1 aligns across 9 bases. Germline CDR1 SEHNR, CDR2 FQNEAQ (reference sequence). This CDR3 is built from 16 residues. The junction had 10 bases not matched to a gene; V was cut back by 4 bases and J by 4 bases. In DNA form, the CDR3 reads TGTGCCAGCAGCTCCCTATTGGACAGGGGAGGCTATGGCTACACCTTC. It yields the protein CASSSLLDRGGYGYTF.

The rearrangement links TRBV9 to TRBJ2-7; tentatively, D is TRBD1 (6 bases). The CDR3 consists of 15 residues. The V gene lost 4 bases and the J gene lost 3 bases, with 17 bases spanning the gap. CDR1 SGDLS and CDR2 YYNGEE come from the germline V gene. The CDR3 DNA reads as TGTGCCAGCAGCCCTCGGACAGACACTAACTACGAGCAGTACTTC. This translates into CASSPRTDTNYEQYF.

The V gene is TRBV23-1, the J gene TRBJ1-1, with 9 positions matching TRBD1. TRBV23-1 is an ORF for which the function is uncertain. After removal of 7 bases from V and 4 bases from J, the junction contained 16 bases not matched to a gene. The CDR3 extends over 17 amino acids. DNA of the CDR3: TGCGCCAGCAAAATCCCGGGACAGGGAATCGGTGGCACTGAAGCTTTCTTT. This translates into CASKIPGQGIGGTEAFF.

This clone has just a few counts. The rearrangement links TRBV15 to TRBJ1-3, with D unresolved. V lost 1 base, J lost 4 bases, and 11 bases lay in between. The CDR3 runs to 15 residues. Per germline, CDR1 LNHNV and CDR2 YYDKDF (reference sequence). The CDR3 protein is CATSRGAGKGNTIYF. CDR3 DNA: TGTGCCACCAGCAGAGGGGCGGGGAAGGGAAACACCATATATTTT.

V is TRBV7-2 and J is TRBJ1-1; D remains ambiguous. The CDR3 consists of 14 residues. Trimming removed 5 bases from V and 3 bases from J, with 13 bases in between. The germline V gene encodes CDR1 SGHTA and CDR2 FQGNSA. CDR3 DNA sequence: TGTGCCAGCAGCCAAACAGCCGGGTACACTGAAGCTTTCTTT. This sequence encodes CASSQTAGYTEAFF.

The V gene is TRBV7-8, the J gene TRBJ1-5; D call uncertain. The CDR3 is made up of 14 amino acids. The V end lost 1 base, the J end lost 4 bases, and 8 bases lay between the germline ends. Germline V gives CDR1 SGHVS, CDR2 FQNEAQ. CDR3 sequence (DNA): TGTGCCAGCAGCTTAGGTGGTGGAAATCAGCCCCAGCATTTT. Its translation is CASSLGGGNQPQHF. Supplemented by reference TRBV7-8 and TRBJ1-5, the full variable domain reads GAGVSQSPRYKVAKRGQDVALRCDPISGHVSLFWYQQALGQGPEFLTYFQNEAQLDKSGLPSDRFFAERPEGSVSTLKIQRTQQEDSAVYLCASSLGGGNQPQHFGDGTRLSIL.

In this sample, this clone turned up a few times. This chain connects TRBV7-9 to TRBJ1-5, with TRBD1 matching over 8 bases. Germline CDR1 is SEHNR and CDR2 is FQNEAQ (reference sequence). V lost 4 bases and J lost 7; bases outside the gene matches: 6. This CDR3 has 14 amino acids. CDR3 sequence reads: CASSSGQGLQPQHF. As DNA, the CDR3 is TGTGCCAGCAGCTCTGGACAGGGTCTGCAGCCCCAGCATTTT.

The chain recombines TRBV19 with TRBJ1-4; 9 bases fit TRBD1. V lost 6 bases and J lost 4; bases outside the gene matches: 6. CDR1 LNHDA and CDR2 SQIVND come from the germline V gene (reference sequence). The CDR3 extends over 15 amino acids. CDR3 in DNA: TGTGCCAGTAGACGGGGACAGGGCGATAATGAAAAACTGTTTTTT. Translation: CASRRGQGDNEKLFF.

The chain employs TRBV29-1 and TRBJ2-5, with 7 bases that match TRBD2. V lost 2 bases to trimming and J lost 2 bases; unmatched junction nucleotides: 2. CDR1 is SQVTM and CDR2 is ANQGSEA in the germline V gene. This CDR3 contains 13 residues. The CDR3 DNA reads TGCAGCGTTGAATTGGGGGGGCAAGAGACCCAGTACTTC. Its protein product is CSVELGGQETQYF.

The chain is built from TRBV14 and TRBJ1-1, with D perhaps matching TRBD1 (5 bases). Germline V gene data show CDR1 as SGHDN and CDR2 as FVKESK. This CDR3 is 16 amino acids long. The ends were cut back, 4 bases at V and 1 base at J, with 16 bases in the middle. The CDR3 is CASSPGRGAWNTEAFF. CDR3 sequence (DNA): TGTGCCAGCAGCCCCGGTAGGGGCGCATGGAACACTGAAGCTTTCTTT.

This chain uses TRBV19 with TRBJ1-2, with 7 bases that match TRBD1. Germline CDR1 LNHDA, CDR2 SQIVND (reference sequence). The CDR3 runs 14 residues. J was trimmed by 4 bases and V by 6 bases; bases with no gene match: 8. The CDR3 sequence: CASRPDRDLYGYTF. CDR3 coding DNA: TGTGCCAGTAGACCCGACAGGGACCTCTATGGCTACACCTTC.

This clone was recorded only once. This chain joins TRBV19 and TRBJ1-2; possible D gene TRBD1, 5 bases. This CDR3 spans 17 amino acids. The germline CDR1 and CDR2 sequences are LNHDA and SQIVND (reference sequence). The germline V and J ends were trimmed by 3 bases and 1 base, with 18 bases remaining between them. In DNA form, the CDR3 reads TGTGCCAGTAGTATTATAGGGGCAAGGGGAGATAACTATGGCTACACCTTC. Encoded protein: CASSIIGARGDNYGYTF.